This T cell receptor beta chain was sequenced in a study of T cells in Graves' hyperthyroidism and ophthalmopathy. V was clipped by 8 bases and J by 11 bases, with 31 bases between them. Germline values: CDR1 MDHEN, CDR2 SYDVKM. The CDR3 spans 17 residues. Amplified regions were TCR beta CDR3 sequences from RNA transcripts. The HTBI primer set drove a first-round RT-PCR of the TCR CDR3. One entry per CDR3 protein results from TCRdb running MiXCR on the multiplex PCR reads. The sample yields 300,000 to 450,000 distinct CDR3 sequences, around 14% seen once. This clonotype was detected many times. Its specificity is unknown. Study observations and caveats: Most expanded thyroid clonotypes above 0.001 also appeared in blood.

The sequencing input was blood. The chain couples TRBV28 to TRBJ1-5; weak D call: TRBD1 (6 bases). This sequence originates from a woman in her late teens or twenties with Graves' hyperthyroidism. CDR3 amino acids: CASDLGGHGPLGMTQHF. The CDR3 coding sequence is TGTGCCAGCGACTTGGGGGGACACGGTCCTCTGGGTATGACCCAGCATTTT. The full variable domain, rest sourced from reference TRBV28 and TRBJ1-5, is DVKVTQSSRYLVKRTGEKVFLECVQDMDHENMFWYRQDPGLGLRLIYFSYDVKMKEKGDIPEGYSVSREKKERFSLILESASTNQTSMYLCASDLGGHGPLGMTQHFGDGTRLSIL.